A single sample is the source of the 4 T cell receptor beta chains below, sequenced in a study of PD-L1 blockade in urothelial cancer. Clones were sequenced by immunoSEQ multiplex PCR, and TCRdb holds only the in-frame ones, with some missing. The table has more than 60,000 clones, around nine tenths seen once; the top ten hold 11%. Time point noted: peripheral blood 6 weeks after treatment start. The sequencing used PBMCs, collected around atezolizumab (anti-PD-L1) treatment. The source is a man aged 55 to 70 with urothelial cancer.

The rearrangement links TRBV29-1 to TRBJ1-1, with a weak D call TRBD1 (6 bases). The CDR3 spans 14 residues. Trimming pared 4 bases from V and 1 base from J, leaving 13 bases between. Looked up from germline, CDR1 is SQVTM and CDR2 is ANQGSEA. The CDR3 DNA reads as TGCAGCGTTGGGGGCGTCAGGGGGAACACTGAAGCTTTCTTT. Translating it yields CSVGGVRGNTEAFF.

This clone was picked up a small number of times. The gene calls are TRBV5-4 and TRBJ1-1; 10 bases are a match to TRBD1. V lost 4 bases and J lost 3; bases outside the gene matches: 6. CDR1 and CDR2 (germline): SGHNT, YYREEE (reference sequence). The CDR3 consists of 15 residues. CDR3: CASSIWDRGYTEAFF. CDR3 nucleotide sequence: TGTGCCAGCAGCATATGGGACAGGGGCTACACTGAAGCTTTCTTT.

V and J are TRBV7-3 and TRBJ2-1, with 7 bases that match TRBD1. Per germline, CDR1 SGHTA and CDR2 FQGTGA. Trimming cost V 2 bases and J 7 bases; bases outside gene matches: 11. This CDR3 contains 16 residues. The CDR3 spells CASSLGSDRALNEQFF. In DNA form, the CDR3 reads TGTGCCAGCAGCTTAGGTTCCGACAGGGCCTTGAATGAGCAGTTCTTC.

The gene calls are TRBV30 and TRBJ1-1, with D tentatively TRBD1 (6 bases). In germline, CDR1 is GTSNPN, CDR2 SVGIG (reference sequence). This CDR3 comprises 12 residues. Trimming shortened V by 8 bases and J by 5 bases, and 15 bases separated the two germline ends. CDR3 amino acids: CARYRVGTEAFF. The CDR3 nucleotides are TGTGCCAGATACAGGGTGGGAACTGAAGCTTTCTTT.